This T cell receptor (beta chain) was sequenced in a study of human T cells and chemical hapten exposure. Across the whole study: In the roughly 24-week study, patients were dosed weekly with diphenylcyclopropenone on the scalp throughout.

Time point defined: pre-sensitization, week 0. The treatment: therapeutic diphenylcyclopropenone sensitization with weekly scalp DPC. This clonotype came up a few times. The V segment lost 4 bases and the J segment 4 bases; nucleotides outside the gene matches: 4. From germline, CDR1 is ENHRY and CDR2 SYGVKD. The CDR3 spans 15 residues. Unique molecular identifiers were attached to individual cDNA molecules within the library. TCRdb itself ran the RACE reads through MiXCR, one entry per CDR3 protein. The repertoire has about 250,000 distinct CDR3 sequences, approximately 8% of them found once; the top ten carry approximately 1.2%.

The chain couples TRBV10-3 to TRBJ2-1, with TRBD1 matching over 10 bases. This material consisted of whole blood, taken in connection with sensitization to the hapten diphenylcyclopropenone (DPC). The clonotype originates from a young man with alopecia areata. Some clones in this sample may be carry-over from other donors' samples. The CDR3 loop is CAISGGTGVYNEQFF. The CDR3 region has the DNA TGTGCCATCAGTGGTGGGACAGGGGTTTACAATGAGCAGTTCTTC.